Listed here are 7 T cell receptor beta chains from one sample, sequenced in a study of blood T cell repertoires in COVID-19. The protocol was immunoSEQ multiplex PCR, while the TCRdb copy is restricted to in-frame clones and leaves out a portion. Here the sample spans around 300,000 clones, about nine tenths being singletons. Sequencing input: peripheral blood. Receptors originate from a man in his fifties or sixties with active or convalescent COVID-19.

The CDR3: CASSLQGANTDTQYF. Here the CDR3 DNA reads TGCGCCAGCAGCTTACAGGGGGCTAACACAGATACGCAGTATTTT. The chain combines TRBV5-1 with TRBJ2-3; 9 nucleotides agree with TRBD1. The length of the CDR3 is 15 residues. Germline trimming cut 2 bases from V and 2 bases from J; bases unmatched to any gene: 3. The germline gives CDR1 SGHRS, CDR2 YFSETQ. The entire variable domain, with the rest obtained from reference TRBV5-1 and TRBJ2-3, is as follows: KAGVTQTPRYLIKTRGQQVTLSCSPISGHRSVSWYQQTPGQGLQFLFEYFSETQRNKGNFPGRFSGRQFSNSRSEMNVSTLELGDSALYLCASSLQGANTDTQYFGPGTRLTVL.

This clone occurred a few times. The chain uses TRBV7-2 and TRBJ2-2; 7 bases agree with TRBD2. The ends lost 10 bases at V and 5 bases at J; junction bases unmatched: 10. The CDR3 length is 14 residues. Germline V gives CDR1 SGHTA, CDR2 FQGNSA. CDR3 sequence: CANQQQGGTGELFF. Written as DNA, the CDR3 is TGTGCCAACCAGCAGCAGGGAGGGACCGGGGAGCTGTTTTTT.

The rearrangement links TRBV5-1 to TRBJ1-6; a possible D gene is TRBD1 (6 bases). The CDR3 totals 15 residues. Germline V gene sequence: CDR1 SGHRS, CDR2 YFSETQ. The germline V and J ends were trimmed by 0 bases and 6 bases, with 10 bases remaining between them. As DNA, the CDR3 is TGCGCCAGCAGCTTGGGACAGGAGGCTAATTCACCCCTCCACTTT. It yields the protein CASSLGQEANSPLHF.

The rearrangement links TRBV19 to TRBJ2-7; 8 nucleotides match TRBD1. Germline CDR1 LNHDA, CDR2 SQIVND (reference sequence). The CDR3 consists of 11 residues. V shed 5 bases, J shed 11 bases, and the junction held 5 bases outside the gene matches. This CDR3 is CASSRGQAKYF. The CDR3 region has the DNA TGTGCCAGTAGTCGGGGACAGGCAAAGTACTTC. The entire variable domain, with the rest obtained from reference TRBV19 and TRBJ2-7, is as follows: DGGITQSPKYLFRKEGQNVTLSCEQNLNHDAMYWYRQDPGQGLRLIYYSQIVNDFQKGDIAEGYSVSREKKESFPLTVTSAQKNPTAFYLCASSRGQAKYFGPGTRLTVT.

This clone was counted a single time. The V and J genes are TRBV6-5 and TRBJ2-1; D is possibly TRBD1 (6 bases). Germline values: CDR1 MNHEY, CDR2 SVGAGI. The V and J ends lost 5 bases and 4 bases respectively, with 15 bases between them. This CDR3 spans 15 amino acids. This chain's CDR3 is CASSPRQQGYNEQFF. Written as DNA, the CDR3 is TGTGCCAGCAGTCCGCGACAGCAGGGGTACAATGAGCAGTTCTTC.

The CDR3 nucleotides are TGTGCCAGCAGTGTGGGCAGGGGGGTCTCCTACGAGCAGTACTTC. Amino acid sequence: CASSVGRGVSYEQYF. This chain uses TRBV2 with TRBJ2-7; perhaps TRBD1 as D (7 bases). The CDR3 is 15 amino acids. V was pared by 4 bases and J by 0 bases, with 13 bases between. Germline CDR1 is SNHLY and CDR2 is FYNNEI.

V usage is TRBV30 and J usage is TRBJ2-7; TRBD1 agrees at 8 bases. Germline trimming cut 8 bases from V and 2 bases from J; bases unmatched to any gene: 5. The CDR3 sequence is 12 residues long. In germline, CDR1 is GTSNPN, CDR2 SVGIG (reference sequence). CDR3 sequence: CAADRATYEQYF. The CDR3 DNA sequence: TGTGCCGCGGACAGGGCGACCTACGAGCAGTACTTC.